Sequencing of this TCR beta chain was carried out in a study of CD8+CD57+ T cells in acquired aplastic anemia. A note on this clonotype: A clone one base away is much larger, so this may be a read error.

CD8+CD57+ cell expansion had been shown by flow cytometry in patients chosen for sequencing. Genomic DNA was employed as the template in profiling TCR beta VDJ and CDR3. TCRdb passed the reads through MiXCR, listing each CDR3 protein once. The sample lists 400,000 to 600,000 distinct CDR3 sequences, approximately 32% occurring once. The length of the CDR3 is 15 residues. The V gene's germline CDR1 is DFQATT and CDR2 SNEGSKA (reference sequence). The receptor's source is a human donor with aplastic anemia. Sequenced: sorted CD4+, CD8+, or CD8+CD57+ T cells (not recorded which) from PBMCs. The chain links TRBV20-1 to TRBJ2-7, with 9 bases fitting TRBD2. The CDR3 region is CGVNIAGEASYEQYF. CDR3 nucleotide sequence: TGCGGTGTCAACATAGCGGGAGAAGCATCCTACGAGCAGTACTTC.